The sequence of this T cell receptor beta chain was determined in a study of cytomegalovirus exposure and HLA in healthy donors listed by TCRdb under 2017. With regard to the full study: In an earlier analysis of some 610 of the donors, 250 to 300 Gb of sequence data and 95 million to 130 million unique TCR beta sequences from roughly 200 million T cells were reported. Among under 450 genotyped donors of the cohort, an average of approximately 240,000 unique TCR beta nucleotide sequences were sequenced per donor, around 20% of them non-productive. All discovery cohort repertoires had been generated on a single sequencing platform. The study combined high-throughput TCR immunosequencing, statistical association of individual TCRs with disease status, and machine learning to predict cytomegalovirus infection status. Rather than using new phenotypic data, the later analysis identified candidate immune exposures from TCR beta sequences and from how often those sequences occurred across donors. Typing coverage varied by locus: about 620-630 donors for A, B, C, DRB1 and DQB1; some 520 for DQA1; more than 600 for DPA1; roughly 450 for DPB1. Donor age, sex, ethnicity and CMV serostatus were compiled alongside the repertoire data. A later genetic analysis used genome-wide SNP genotypes for about 65% of the 666 donors, treating that subset as a discovery cohort. Class I and class II HLA loci were covered by the typing at four-digit resolution. In a later analysis, previously published TCR beta repertoires from several hundred donors were re-analyzed and high-resolution HLA genotyping was added so that TCR occurrence patterns could be studied. Roughly 290 gigabases of sequencing data and around 80 million unique TCR sequences made up an early release that covered under 750 HLA-typed donors. Of the roughly 400 genotyped donors, about 80% fell in the genetic ancestry cluster associated with self-reported Caucasian donors. The T cell repertoires of several hundred subjects were profiled by immunosequencing and related to cytomegalovirus serostatus. The study aimed to test whether cataloging public T cell receptors could reveal signatures of past pathogen exposure. Roughly five DR-DQ haplotypes were handled as single units for association and clustering because linkage in the cohort was strong. Besides the first cohort of approximately 670 subjects, a separate validation cohort made up of 120 different subjects was used. An earlier analysis of several hundred of the donors used high-throughput TCR beta sequencing to judge whether each TCR beta V gene segment behaved as functional or pseudogenic.

The library was made by the immunoSEQ multiplex PCR assay. For the multiplex PCR, a mixture combining 60 forward primers for TCR Vbeta segments and 13 reverse primers for TCR Jbeta segments was used. The CDR3 region of rearranged TCR beta genes was amplified from genomic DNA by a multiplex PCR assay. On the Illumina HiSeq System, the amplified TCR beta libraries were sequenced as 87-base-pair reads. Regarding the original processing steps: In a later analysis, roughly 80 million unique TCR beta chains were counted across the 666 repertoires, and approximately 9.9 million of these chains were shared by at least two donors. To remove PCR and sequencing errors, raw reads were error-corrected and collapsed into unique sequences using a nearest-neighbor algorithm that merged closely related sequences. Alignment of CDR3 sequences to IMGT reference sequences was used to assign V, D and J gene segments. Each retained sequence needed at least a six-nucleotide match to both a V gene segment and a J gene segment. A rearrangement counted as productive if the CDR3 had no stop codons and remained in frame with V and J, and every other rearrangement counted as non-productive. Following IMGT convention, CDR3 was defined as the stretch from the second conserved V-encoded cysteine up to the conserved J-encoded phenylalanine. The earlier analysis of roughly 590 of the donors excluded sequences that lacked an unambiguous match to a single V gene segment. An earlier analysis of some 610 of the donors called V segments functional above 56.7% productive rearrangements and segregating when the between-donor standard deviation exceeded 5%. To diagnose cytomegalovirus status from the catalog of TCR beta chain sequences, a statistical classification framework was built. V and J gene assignment, in a later analysis, came from comparing TCR nucleotide sequences with IMGT/GENE-DB human TR gene sequences. The TCRdist pipeline was used in a later analysis to assign CDR3 sequences and most-parsimonious VDJ recombination scenarios. A later analysis defined each TCR beta chain by its CDR3 amino acid sequence plus V-gene family, and excluded reads lacking a unique V-gene family. To address suspected cross-contamination and a sequencing artifact, a later analysis removed 592 highly shared, low-generation-probability nucleotide sequences. In a later analysis, a clonal expansion index for each public chain was calculated from normalized within-repertoire ranks of inferred template counts. A later analysis computed generation probabilities with a VDJ recombination model fitted to out-of-frame rearrangements, and checked the results against IGoR. In a later analysis, hypergeometric tests were used to score TCR-TCR, TCR-HLA and TCR-CMV co-occurrence, with a repertoire-size bias correction applied to TCR pairs. To estimate false discovery rates, a later analysis permuted the HLA or CMV assignments 20 times. In a later analysis, co-occurring TCRs were grouped with DBSCAN, and TCRdist sequence similarity was added when clustering was performed within HLA-allele-positive subsets. Repertoires with fewer than 30,000 or more than 120,000 public chains, plus five repertoires with anomalous nucleotide sharing, were excluded from co-occurrence clustering. TCRdb's version of the immuneACCESS table is confined to in-frame rearrangements and falls short of the full clone set. An unresolved V gene accounts for under half of the shortfall where checked; the remainder is of unknown origin. V and J calls and clone size are copied from that table; D and trimming were computed from the DNA. The sample records approximately 240,000 clones, around four fifths of which are singletons. Of the sample, about 0.58% is held by the ten largest clones.

Comments on this clone: Its cognate antigen has yet to be identified. The sample holds no much larger clone one base away, and base qualities are not on file.

The full study reports these points: Some IMGT-functional V segments, including TRBV6-2 and TRBV6-3, could not be told apart with the 87-base-pair reads, so those segments were excluded. In a later analysis, TCR association rates were found to vary across HLA loci, with the most associated TCRs seen for DRB1 alleles and the fewest for HLA-C alleles. According to a later analysis, parvovirus B19, influenza, CMV and Epstein-Barr virus appeared linked to several top co-occurrence clusters. Roughly uniform sequencing depth across donors was assumed in presence/absence analyses, although this assumption may not hold. A later analysis associated about 16,000 TCR beta sequences with specific HLA alleles at a false discovery rate of 0.05. In the study, roughly 160 TCR beta chains were listed as associated with cytomegalovirus. According to a later analysis, most CMV-associated TCR beta chains appeared to be HLA-restricted, and the HLA associations seemed to be driven largely by CMV exposure. A further reported finding was that TCR beta sequences accurately predicted the HLA-A and HLA-B alleles for most subjects in the first cohort. Across donors, most TCR sequences were observed very rarely, whereas some public TCRs were present in many individuals. V-gene and J-gene trimming of TCR beta chains was associated with a missense DCLRE1C variant in a later genetic analysis, and the association was replicated in an independent cohort. Broadly in line with IMGT annotations, most TCR beta V segments showed up in productive rearrangements about 90% or about 30% of the time in an earlier analysis of approximately 600 of the donors. Only TCR beta chains were sequenced in this cohort, and the absence of alpha or paired-chain data limited detectable features. Compared with the roughly 720-donor mean, donors in an Asian-associated ancestry cluster had fewer N-insertions in productive TCRs, according to a later genetic analysis. Strong co-occurrence of HLA alleles, especially DR and DQ, made assigning TCR associations to individual alleles difficult. Three of the identified cytomegalovirus-associated TCR beta chains were confirmed in vitro to be specific for cytomegalovirus antigens. For the cohort, immune exposure information was limited to CMV serostatus. Around 16 rarely observed V segments, including chromosome 9 orphons, were excluded from the earlier analysis of about 500 of the donors because counts were too low. Correlated functional status among segregating V segments might be attributable to linkage disequilibrium, but an unknown experimental factor could not be ruled out. Cytomegalovirus status was reported to be diagnosed by the classifier with high specificity and sensitivity in both the original and validation cohorts. The authors suggested that the approach could potentially be generalized to other disease states and immunological phenotypes. Because HLA typing was unavailable for some donors at each locus, only the typed subset was used in association tests. A cluster of highly shared sequence variants was judged likely to be a technical artifact of the sequencing pipeline. In a later analysis, HLA-associated TCR beta chains were found to be more clonally expanded and to have lower generation probabilities than equally common non-associated chains.

The cohort consisted of some 670 healthy bone marrow donors. All cohort members were sampled while nominally healthy, although unrecorded immune exposures were likely present. The donor was CMV seronegative and was included in the group of several hundred seronegative cohort members. A peripheral blood sample was provided by each donor, and peripheral blood mononuclear cells were used for TCR beta sequencing. The Qiagen DNeasy Blood Extraction Kit was used to extract genomic DNA from the blood cell samples. The CDR3 numbers 16 residues from cysteine through phenylalanine. Solely the CDR3 DNA is kept, with 48 bases framed from the first base. V is reduced by 0 bases and J by 8 bases, leaving a spacing of 17 bases between them. CDR1 SGHRS and CDR2 YFSETQ are derived from the germline V gene.

The TCR comes from a woman between 35 and 50 years old in good health and CMV-seronegative. Sequencing input: PBMCs. This chain joins TRBV5-1 to TRBJ1-4, with TRBD1 perhaps the D gene, on 6 matching bases. The sequenced DNA: TGCGCCAGCAGCTTGGTGCCGGACAGAGTTGGGGAAAAACTGTTTTTT. It translates as CASSLVPDRVGEKLFF.